This TCR beta chain emerged from a study of CD8 T cells in Susac syndrome. RNA amounts of roughly 0.45 to 1 ug underwent reverse transcription with random hexamers. TCRdb re-called the immunoSEQ multiplex PCR reads through MiXCR, storing one row per CDR3 protein. The sample yields about 240,000 distinct CDR3 sequences, 90% to 96% seen once. The Susac syndrome patients fit the recently defined diagnostic criteria for definite or probable disease. The CDR3 consists of 19 residues. J lost 5 bases, V lost 3 bases, and 16 bases had no gene match. Germline loops: CDR1 DFQATT, CDR2 SNEGSKA (reference sequence).

The chain joins TRBV20-1 to TRBJ2-3; 14 nucleotides agree with TRBD2. The sample comprised CD4+ T cells from PBMCs. This clonotype originated in a human donor with Susac syndrome. As DNA, the CDR3 is TGCAGTGCTAGGGACGTGGGTCTGACTAGCGGGAGGGCCGAAGATACGCAGTATTTT. This sequence encodes CSARDVGLTSGRAEDTQYF.